Each of the 4 T cell receptor beta chains below was sequenced from the same sample in a study of blood T cell repertoires in COVID-19. TCRdb's table, derived via immunoSEQ multiplex PCR, lists solely in-frame clones and lacks some. The top ten clones hold roughly 1.6% of a sample with 450,000 or so clones, around nine tenths of them seen once. Input material: peripheral blood. The receptors derive from a woman between 40 and 55 years old with COVID-19, enrolled during active disease.

In DNA, the CDR3 is TGTGCCAGCTCACCGGGTCACAGGGGCGGCTACACCTTC. It codes for CASSPGHRGGYTF. The rearrangement links TRBV18 to TRBJ1-2; 7 positions agree with TRBD1. This CDR3 region has 13 residues. CDR1 and CDR2 (germline): KGHSH, LQKENI. V lost 3 bases to trimming and J lost 8 bases; unmatched junction nucleotides: 6.

There are a few counts of this clone. CDR3 sequence reads: CASRPTGTSGNTIYF. The DNA of the CDR3 is TGTGCCAGCAGGCCTACAGGTACCTCTGGAAACACCATATATTTT. The rearrangement joins TRBV11-2 to TRBJ1-3; possible D gene TRBD1, 5 bases. Germline lookup yields CDR1 SGHAT and CDR2 FQNNGV. The CDR3 has 15 residues. Trimming shortened V by 6 bases and J by 0 bases, and 12 bases separated the two germline ends.

This clone was recorded once. This chain links TRBV6-4 with TRBJ2-1; 9 positions match TRBD2. The CDR3 loop spans 15 amino acids. CDR1 and CDR2 (germline): MRHNA, SNTAGT. Trimming at V came to 3 bases and at J to 3 bases, leaving 3 bases not matched to a gene. The CDR3 DNA is TGTGCCAGCAGTGATAAGCGGGGGGACTACAATGAGCAGTTCTTC. This codes for CASSDKRGDYNEQFF.

V gene TRBV12-3 or TRBV12-4 combines with J gene TRBJ2-3; 7 positions match TRBD2. V trimming: 7 bases; J trimming: 1 base; junction bases outside the gene matches: 2. This CDR3 contains 13 residues. The CDR3 reads CASKRDGTDTQYF. In DNA form, the CDR3 reads TGTGCCAGCAAGCGGGACGGCACAGATACGCAGTATTTT.